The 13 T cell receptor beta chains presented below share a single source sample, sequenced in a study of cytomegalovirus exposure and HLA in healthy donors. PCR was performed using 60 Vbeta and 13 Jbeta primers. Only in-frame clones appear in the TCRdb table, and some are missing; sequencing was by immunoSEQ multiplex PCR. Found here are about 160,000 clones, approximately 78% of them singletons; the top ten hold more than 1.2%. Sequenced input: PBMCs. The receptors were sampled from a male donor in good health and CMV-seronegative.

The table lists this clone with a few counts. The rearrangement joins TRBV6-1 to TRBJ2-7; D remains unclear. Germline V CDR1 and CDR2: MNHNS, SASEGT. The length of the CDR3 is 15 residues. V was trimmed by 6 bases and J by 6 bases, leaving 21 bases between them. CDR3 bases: TGTGCCAGCAGCTCGCTCGCGGCCCTCGGTGGCGAGCAGTACTTC. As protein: CASSSLAALGGEQYF.

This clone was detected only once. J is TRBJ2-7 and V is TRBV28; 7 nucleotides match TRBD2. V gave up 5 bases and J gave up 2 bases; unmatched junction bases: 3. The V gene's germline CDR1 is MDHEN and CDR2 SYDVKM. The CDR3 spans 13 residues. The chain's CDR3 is CASSVGLPYEQYF. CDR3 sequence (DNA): TGTGCCAGCAGTGTGGGACTACCCTACGAGCAGTACTTC.

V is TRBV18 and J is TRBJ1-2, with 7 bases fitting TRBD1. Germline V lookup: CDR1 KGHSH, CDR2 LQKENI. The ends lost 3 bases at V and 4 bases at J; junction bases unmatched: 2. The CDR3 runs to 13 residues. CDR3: CASSPEGAYGYTF. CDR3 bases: TGTGCCAGCTCACCGGAGGGGGCCTATGGCTACACCTTC.

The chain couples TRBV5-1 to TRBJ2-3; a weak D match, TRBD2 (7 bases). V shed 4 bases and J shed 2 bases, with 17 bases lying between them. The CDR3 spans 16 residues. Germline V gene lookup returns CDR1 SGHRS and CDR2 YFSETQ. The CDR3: CASSPGVGGATDTQYF. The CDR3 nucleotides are TGCGCCAGCAGCCCTGGAGTGGGGGGGGCCACAGATACGCAGTATTTT.

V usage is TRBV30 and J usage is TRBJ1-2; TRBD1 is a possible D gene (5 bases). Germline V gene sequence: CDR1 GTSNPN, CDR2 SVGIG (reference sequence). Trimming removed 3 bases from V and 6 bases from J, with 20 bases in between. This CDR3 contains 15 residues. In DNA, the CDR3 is TGTGCCTGGAGGTCAATCACCCGGGGGGTTAATGGCTACACCTTC. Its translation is CAWRSITRGVNGYTF.

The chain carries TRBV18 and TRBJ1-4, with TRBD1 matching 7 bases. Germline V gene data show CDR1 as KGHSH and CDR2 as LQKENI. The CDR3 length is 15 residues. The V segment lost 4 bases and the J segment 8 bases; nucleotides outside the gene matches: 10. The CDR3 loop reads CASSLDRARKEKLFF. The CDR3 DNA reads TGTGCCAGCTCACTCGACAGGGCCCGGAAGGAAAAACTGTTTTTT.

The CDR3 nucleotides read TGCGCCAGCAGCTTGCGACCTCCGGGACAGGGGAACACCGGGGAGCTGTTTTTT. This translates into CASSLRPPGQGNTGELFF. The gene calls are TRBV5-1 and TRBJ2-2; 9 bases map to TRBD1. Per the germline V gene, CDR1 is SGHRS and CDR2 is YFSETQ. This CDR3 contains 18 residues. The ends lost 1 base at V and 1 base at J; junction bases unmatched: 8.

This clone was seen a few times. The CDR3 sequence is CASSSDRSSYNSPLHF. For the CDR3, the DNA is TGTGCCAGCAGCTCGGACAGGAGCTCCTATAATTCACCCCTCCACTTT. This chain uses TRBV28 with TRBJ1-6; 7 bases align to TRBD1. Germline V gene lookup returns CDR1 MDHEN and CDR2 SYDVKM. This CDR3 spans 16 amino acids. The V and J ends lost 6 bases and 0 bases, in that order; junction bases with no gene match: 5.

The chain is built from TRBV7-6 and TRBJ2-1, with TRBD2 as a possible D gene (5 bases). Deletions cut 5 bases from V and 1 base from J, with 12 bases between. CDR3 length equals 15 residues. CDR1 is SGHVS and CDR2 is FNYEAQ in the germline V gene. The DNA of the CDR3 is TGTGCCAGCAGCCCGGACTCTACTTCCTACAATGAGCAGTTCTTC. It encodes CASSPDSTSYNEQFF.

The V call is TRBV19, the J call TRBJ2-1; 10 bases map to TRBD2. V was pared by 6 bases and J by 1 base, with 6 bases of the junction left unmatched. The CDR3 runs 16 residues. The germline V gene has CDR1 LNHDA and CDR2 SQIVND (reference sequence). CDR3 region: CASSPAGGKSYNEQFF. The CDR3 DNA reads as TGTGCCAGTAGCCCAGCGGGGGGGAAATCCTACAATGAGCAGTTCTTC.

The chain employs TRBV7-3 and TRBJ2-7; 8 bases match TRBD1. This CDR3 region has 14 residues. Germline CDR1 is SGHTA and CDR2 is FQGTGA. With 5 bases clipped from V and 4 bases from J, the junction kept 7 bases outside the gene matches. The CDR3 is CASSPGTGNYEQYF. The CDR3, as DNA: TGTGCCAGCAGCCCCGGGACAGGAAATTACGAGCAGTACTTC.

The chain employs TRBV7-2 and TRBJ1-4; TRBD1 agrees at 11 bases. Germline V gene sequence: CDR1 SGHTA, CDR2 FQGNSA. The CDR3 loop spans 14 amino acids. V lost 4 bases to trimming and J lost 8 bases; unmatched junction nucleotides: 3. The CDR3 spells CASSWRTGGEKLFF. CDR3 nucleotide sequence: TGTGCCAGCAGCTGGAGGACAGGGGGCGAAAAACTGTTTTTT.

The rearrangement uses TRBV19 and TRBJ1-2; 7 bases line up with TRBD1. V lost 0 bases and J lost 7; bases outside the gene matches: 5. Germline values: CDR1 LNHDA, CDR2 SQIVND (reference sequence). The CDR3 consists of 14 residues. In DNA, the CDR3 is TGTGCCAGTAGTATAGACCCGACAGGGCCTGGCTACACCTTC. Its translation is CASSIDPTGPGYTF.